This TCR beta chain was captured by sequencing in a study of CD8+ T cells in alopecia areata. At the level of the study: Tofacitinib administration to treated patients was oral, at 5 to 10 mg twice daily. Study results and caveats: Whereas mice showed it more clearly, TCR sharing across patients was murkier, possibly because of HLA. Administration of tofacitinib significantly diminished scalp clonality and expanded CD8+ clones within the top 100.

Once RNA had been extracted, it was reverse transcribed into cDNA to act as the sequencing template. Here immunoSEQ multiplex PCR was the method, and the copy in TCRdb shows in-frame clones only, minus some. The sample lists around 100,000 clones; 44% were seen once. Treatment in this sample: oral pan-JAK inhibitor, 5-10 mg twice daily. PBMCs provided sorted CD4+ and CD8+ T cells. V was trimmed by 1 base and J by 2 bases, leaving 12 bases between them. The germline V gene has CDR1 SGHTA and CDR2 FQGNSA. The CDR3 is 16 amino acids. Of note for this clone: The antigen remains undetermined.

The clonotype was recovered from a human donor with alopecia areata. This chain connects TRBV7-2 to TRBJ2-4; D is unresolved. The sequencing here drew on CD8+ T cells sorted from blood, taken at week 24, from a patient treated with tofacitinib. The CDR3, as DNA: TGTGCCAGCAGCTTAGGAATAGGGTTTACCAAAAACATTCAGTACTTC. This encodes CASSLGIGFTKNIQYF.